Following are 12 T cell receptor beta chains from one sample sequenced in a study of T cell changes during pregnancy in multiple sclerosis. TCRdb's copy holds only in-frame clones and misses some; the assay was immunoSEQ multiplex PCR. The sample consists of about 18,000 clones, 86% of them appearing once. The sample in question was CD8+ T cells from peripheral blood mononuclear cells, obtained in the third trimester of pregnancy. The receptors come from a female donor in good health, enrolled as a control in a pregnancy study.

The J gene is TRBJ1-2, the V gene TRBV27; no reliable D call. There are 14 residues in the CDR3. The germline V gene has CDR1 MNHEY and CDR2 SMNVEV (reference sequence). The germline V and J ends were trimmed by 2 bases and 2 bases, with 9 bases remaining between them. CDR3 loop: CASSLNTLNYGYTF. For the CDR3, the DNA is TGTGCCAGCAGTTTAAACACCTTAAACTATGGCTACACCTTC.

This CDR3 is CASSLHSTYSGANVLTF. Written as DNA, the CDR3 is TGTGCCAGCAGTTTGCACAGTACTTACTCCGGGGCCAACGTCCTGACTTTC. The rearrangement joins TRBV27 to TRBJ2-6; D gene ambiguous. V shed 3 bases and J shed 4 bases, with 16 bases lying between them. The CDR3 has 17 amino acids. The germline gives CDR1 MNHEY, CDR2 SMNVEV (reference sequence).

The rearrangement joins TRBV5-1 to TRBJ2-5; 12 bases fit TRBD1. The germline CDR1 and CDR2 sequences are SGHRS and YFSETQ. This CDR3 is built from 15 residues. Trimming at V came to 0 bases and at J to 4 bases, leaving 1 base not matched to a gene. CDR3 residues: CASSLGDRGLETQYF. The CDR3 DNA is TGCGCCAGCAGCTTGGGGGACAGGGGGCTAGAGACCCAGTACTTC.

This clone showed up just once. V is TRBV7-3 and J is TRBJ2-3, with D maybe TRBD2 (7 bases). Germline-derived CDR1 and CDR2 are SGHTA and FQGTGA. Trimming took 4 bases from V and 3 from J, leaving 17 bases between them. The CDR3 is 16 residues long. The CDR3: CASSSTKGGVTDTQYF. The CDR3 DNA is TGTGCCAGCAGCTCAACTAAGGGGGGGGTGACAGATACGCAGTATTTT.

Relative to its sample, this clone is medium-sized. Other DNA sequences from this sample encode an identical CDR3 as well. V is TRBV4-2 and J is TRBJ1-4; tentatively, D is TRBD1 (5 bases). This CDR3 is built from 17 residues. Trimming left V 1 base short and J 6 bases short, with 18 bases between. Germline values: CDR1 LGHNA, CDR2 YNFKEQ. The CDR3 DNA follows: TGTGCCAGCAGCCAAGGTCCGCTGGGGCCTTCAGATGAAAAACTGTTTTTT. It yields the protein CASSQGPLGPSDEKLFF.

The chain's CDR3 is CASSLEGAGEAFF. As DNA, the CDR3 is TGTGCCAGCAGCTTAGAGGGGGCCGGTGAAGCTTTCTTT. This rearrangement joins TRBV11-2 to TRBJ1-1, with a possible D match to TRBD1 (6 bases). The length of the CDR3 is 13 residues. Trimming stripped 0 bases from V and 7 bases from J, with 9 bases between. Germline-derived CDR1 and CDR2 are SGHAT and FQNNGV.

The V and J genes are TRBV19 and TRBJ1-2, with D perhaps TRBD1 (6 bases). CDR3 size: 12 residues. Germline CDR1 reads LNHDA; CDR2 reads SQIVND (reference sequence). With 5 bases removed from V and 7 bases from J, the gap between germline ends came to 11 bases. CDR3 in amino acids: CASSVHRAGYTF. The CDR3 nucleotides are TGTGCCAGTAGTGTACACAGGGCTGGCTACACCTTC.

The rearrangement links TRBV4-3 to TRBJ2-5; TRBD2 agrees at 7 bases. The germline V gene has CDR1 LGHNA and CDR2 YSLEER. The trim removed 4 bases at V and 5 bases at J, leaving 16 bases unmatched. This CDR3 has 17 amino acids. The CDR3 coding sequence is TGCGCCAGCAGCCCCAGAGGAGGACTAGGGCCCGGGGAGACCCAGTACTTC. Residues: CASSPRGGLGPGETQYF.

The chain links TRBV4-3 to TRBJ1-4; tentatively, D is TRBD1 (5 bases). This CDR3 has 15 amino acids. CDR1 and CDR2 from the germline V gene are LGHNA and YSLEER. The V gene lost 1 base and the J gene lost 5 bases, with 11 bases spanning the gap. CDR3 sequence (DNA): TGCGCCAGCAGCCAAGGCGCAGGGCCGAATGAAAAACTGTTTTTT. Its translation: CASSQGAGPNEKLFF.

This clone was seen a handful of times. The chain employs TRBV11-1 and TRBJ1-1, with a weak D call TRBD1 (5 bases). Looked up from germline, CDR1 is SGHAT and CDR2 is FQDESV (reference sequence). The CDR3 sequence is 15 residues long. V was cut by 4 bases and J by 10 bases, with 22 bases left in between. In DNA form, the CDR3 reads TGTGCCAGCAGCTCCTCGACAGAGAGTACACTGACAGCTTTCTTT. It yields the protein CASSSSTESTLTAFF.

The V gene is TRBV27, the J gene TRBJ1-2; 7 positions match TRBD1. Germline V CDR1 and CDR2: MNHEY, SMNVEV (reference sequence). Trimming removed 6 bases from V and 3 bases from J; junction bases left unmatched: 4. The CDR3 length is 13 residues. CDR3 amino acids: CASSARGDYGYTF. CDR3 coding DNA: TGTGCCAGCAGCGCCAGGGGGGACTATGGCTACACCTTC.

The chain has TRBV30 and TRBJ1-3; D is ambiguous. The CDR3 loop spans 16 amino acids. Germline loops: CDR1 GTSNPN, CDR2 SVGIG (reference sequence). Trimming removed 0 bases from V and 2 bases from J, with 14 bases in between. The chain's CDR3 is CAWSVGNGEPGNTIYF. CDR3 coding DNA: TGTGCCTGGAGTGTTGGCAACGGGGAGCCTGGAAACACCATATATTTT. Full variable domain (outside the CDR3, taken from reference TRBV30 and TRBJ1-3): SQTIHQWPATLVQPVGSPLSLECTVEGTSNPNLYWYRQAAGRGLQLLFYSVGIGQISSEVPQNLSASRPQDRQFILSSKKLLLSDSGFYLCAWSVGNGEPGNTIYFGEGSWLTVV.